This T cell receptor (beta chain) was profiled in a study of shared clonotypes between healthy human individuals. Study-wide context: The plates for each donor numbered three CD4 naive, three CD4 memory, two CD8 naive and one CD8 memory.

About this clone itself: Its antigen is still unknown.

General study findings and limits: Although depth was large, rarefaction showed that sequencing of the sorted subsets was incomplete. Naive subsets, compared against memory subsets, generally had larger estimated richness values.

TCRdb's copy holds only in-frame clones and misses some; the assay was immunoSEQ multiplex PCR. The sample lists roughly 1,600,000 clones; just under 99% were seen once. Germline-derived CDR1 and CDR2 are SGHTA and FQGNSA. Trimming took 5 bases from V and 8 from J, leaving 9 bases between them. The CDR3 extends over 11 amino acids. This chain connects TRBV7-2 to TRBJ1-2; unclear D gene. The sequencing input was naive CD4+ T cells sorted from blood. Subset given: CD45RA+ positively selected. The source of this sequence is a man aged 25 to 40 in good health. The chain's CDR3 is CASSPSGGYTF. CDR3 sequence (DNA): TGTGCCAGCAGCCCCTCTGGGGGCTACACCTTC.